This T cell receptor beta chain was captured by sequencing in a study of long-term antiretroviral therapy in people with HIV (dated by TCRdb to the early 2020s). Regarding the study in general: The earliest samples were collected roughly a decade before the 2015 WHO recommendation for immediate ART, at a time when ART was usually postponed until CD4 counts fell. A retrospective serial study tested whether changes in peripheral blood TRB repertoire composition and diversity were associated with ART initiation and durable HIV suppression. A total of roughly 200 cryopreserved PBMC samples came from 30 or so adults with confirmed HIV infection and were collected serially over a mean of about six years (range 1-12). Among the 30 to 35 participants with HIV, eleven were female. No cross-contamination during QIAcube processing was shown when test extractions of a monoclonal T-cell line were performed alongside about 30 polyclonal samples. Study-wide conclusions, independent of this receptor: Owing to limited PBMC availability, only the TCR beta chain was sequenced, without alpha chain pairing. ART initiation was associated with a significant increase in TRB diversity, but diversity stayed significantly below transplant donor controls even after long-term ART. Unsorted PBMC were profiled instead of sorted CD4+ and CD8+ T cells because pre-ART samples had limited cell numbers. Samples dated from the mid-2000s to the late 2010s, and the ART regimens used may be less effective than current ones. Expanded TRB clones identified before ART initiation dominated the repertoire at all time points, although this dominance fluctuated and declined in many PLHIV after ART. Inferences about post-ART repertoire changes were limited because no data were available on ART adherence, viral resistance or therapy changes. Compared with controls, HIV repertoires had narrower CDR3 length ranges, and the network structure pointed to an antigen-experienced repertoire that shifted only slightly toward naive after ART.

Details on this clone: The target of this receptor is not known. Base qualities are not provided; no much larger clone lies one nucleotide away.

The immunoSEQ hsTCRB v3.0 assay was used at survey level resolution for TRB variable region sequencing. The target sequencing depth for TRB was roughly 40,000-55,000 T-cell genomes per sample. TRB libraries were pooled and sequenced on an Illumina MiSeq using a v3 150-cycle kit. In the original analysis: Repertoire analysis was performed in R inside a reproducible Nextflow workflow that covered QC, data transformation and analysis. LymphoSeq2, an R package for exploring AIRR-Seq data, was used to implement the custom analyses. A few samples yielding fewer than 5000 total TRB sequences were excluded, leaving 150 to 200 analyzed HIV repertoires. Among the roughly 200 retained HIV repertoires, 55 to 60 were collected before ART initiation and 120 to 130 after ART initiation. Repertoires were downsampled to 5000 TRB nucleotide sequences, and summary statistics were averaged over 100 downsampling iterations. TRB sequences were retained for analysis only if CDR3 regions of at least seven amino acids were present. Two measures captured diversity: a Shannon entropy-derived clonality score and the Gini coefficient. Repertoire networks linked the top 5000 CDR3 amino acid sequences whenever two sequences differed by an edit distance of one. For TRB CDR3 amino acid sequences, antigen specificity groups and MHC restriction were predicted with GLIPH2. To flag known CMV, EBV, HIV or tissue antigen associations, CDR3 amino acid sequences were matched against VDJdb and McPAS-TCR. Pre-ART, post-ART and control groups were compared with Wilcoxon signed-rank tests and Holm-Bonferroni correction. TCRdb carries this immuneACCESS record with in-frame sequences only. Its versions omit some clonotypes, under half of them owing to an unresolved V gene in the studies checked, with the rest unexplained. That table supplies the V and J calls and clone size; D and trimming were determined from the DNA. The sample includes tens of thousands of clones, with approximately 77% observed a single time. The ten largest make up around 11% of the sample.

Via the germline V gene, CDR1 is LGHNA and CDR2 YSLEER. Including cysteine and phenylalanine, the CDR3 has 15 amino acids. Of the read, only the CDR3 DNA is kept; its 45 bases are in frame from base 1. Germline trimming: 3 bases from V, 7 bases from J; junction bases outside gene matches: 7. To be included, a participant needed at least one PBMC sample from before ART initiation plus at least two post-ART samples. Treatment was received in the United States of America by all participants with HIV. Before DNA extraction, cryopreserved samples of roughly 1-10 million PBMC were thawed and washed. At the time of the earliest PBMC sample, participants with HIV were aged between roughly 20 and 55 years. Each participant contributed PBMC samples from 1-4 timepoints before ART initiation and 2-8 timepoints after ART initiation, with a median of 7 samples. Serial HIV viral load, CD4+ T-cell count, ART history and demographic data were obtained for every participant. Using a Qiagen kit on a QIAcube, genomic DNA was extracted from unsorted PBMC, with samples processed in batches of 12.

The chain uses TRBV4-3 and TRBJ1-4, with 8 central nucleotides matching TRBD1. Source: unsorted PBMCs, taken around 2.4 years after starting antiretroviral therapy. This receptor was taken from a man aged 35 to 55 with HIV. The nucleotides read TGCGCCAGCAGCCAGGGGACAGGAGGCAGTGAAAAACTGTTTTTT. Translated, this gives CASSQGTGGSEKLFF.